One T cell receptor (beta chain) is described in this entry. As processed by the authors: Reference gene primer amplification in the assay estimated nucleated cell counts. Sequenced by immunoSEQ multiplex PCR; TCRdb stores in-frame clones only, minus some. The DNA was the basis for D and trimming; V, J and clone size are from that table. This table holds almost 50,000 clones, more than 90% found once. These data belong to a study of blood T cell repertoires in COVID-19. Background on the study: Samples taken during acute and convalescent COVID-19 were collected in the United States, Italy and Spain. PBMCs, B-cell-depleted T cells, or T cells were the source of the cDNA or gDNA that made up the material.

This CDR3 spans 13 amino acids. Per germline, CDR1 SQVTM and CDR2 ANQGSEA. V was clipped by 4 bases and J by 0 bases; unmatched bases: 2. V gene TRBV29-1 combines with J gene TRBJ1-1; 7 nucleotides match TRBD1. The clonotype originates from a human donor in a cohort sampled during active COVID-19. The sequenced sample was peripheral blood. CDR3 in amino acids: CSVGTGMNTEAFF. CDR3 sequence (DNA): TGCAGCGTTGGGACAGGAATGAACACTGAAGCTTTCTTT.